Below, 11 T cell receptor beta chains from the same sample are listed, as sequenced in a study of cytomegalovirus exposure and HLA in healthy donors. The PCR ran on 60 Vbeta and 13 Jbeta primers. Clones were sequenced by immunoSEQ multiplex PCR, and TCRdb holds only the in-frame ones, with some missing. The sample has under 150,000 clones, about four fifths seen once. The sample consisted of PBMCs. The receptors were gathered from a middle-aged woman in good health and CMV-seronegative.

This clone was seen a handful of times. The chain carries TRBV11-2 and TRBJ1-2; D gene ambiguous. CDR3 length equals 12 residues. CDR1 is SGHAT, CDR2 FQNNGV, per germline. V was clipped by 1 base and J by 12 bases, with 12 bases between them. DNA of the CDR3: TGTGCCAGCAGCTTAGCCTTATCCCAGAACACCTTC. This encodes CASSLALSQNTF.

V is TRBV14 and J is TRBJ2-5; D may be TRBD1 (5 bases). Trimming removed 4 bases from V and 5 bases from J, with 11 bases in between. This CDR3 contains 13 residues. Germline CDR1 and CDR2: SGHDN and FVKESK. Here the CDR3 DNA reads TGTGCCAGCAGCCCCAGGGTCCGGGAGACCCAGTACTTC. As protein: CASSPRVRETQYF.

This sequence joins TRBV5-4 and TRBJ1-2, with TRBD1 matching 7 bases. Germline V gives CDR1 SGHNT, CDR2 YYREEE (reference sequence). J was trimmed by 4 bases and V by 0 bases; bases with no gene match: 9. There are 16 residues in the CDR3. CDR3 nucleotides: TGTGCCAGCAGCTTGGCCCGGGACAGCTCAATCTATGGCTACACCTTC. It specifies CASSLARDSSIYGYTF.

The genes are TRBV14 and TRBJ2-2; no clear D. The CDR3 spans 14 residues. V was clipped by 2 bases and J by 1 base, with 5 bases between them. Per the germline V gene, CDR1 is SGHDN and CDR2 is FVKESK. As DNA, the CDR3 is TGTGCCAGCAGCCAACTTAAGAACACCGGGGAGCTGTTTTTT. Translating it yields CASSQLKNTGELFF.

The sample holds a few counts of this clone. This rearrangement joins TRBV5-1 to TRBJ2-5; D is possibly TRBD2 (6 bases). The CDR3 loop spans 13 amino acids. V lost 3 bases and J lost 13, with 19 bases in between. The germline CDR1 and CDR2 sequences are SGHRS and YFSETQ. CDR3 region: CASSSDRDSLLYF. The DNA for the CDR3 is TGCGCCAGCAGCTCAGACCGGGACTCCCTCCTGTACTTC.

The chain carries TRBV6-6 and TRBJ2-1, with D possibly TRBD2 on 6 matching bases. V dropped 3 bases and J dropped 1 base, with 10 bases sitting between them. The CDR3 contains 15 residues. In germline, CDR1 is MNHNY, CDR2 SVGAGI (reference sequence). DNA of the CDR3: TGTGCCAGCAGTTATCCAGGAGGGTCCTACAATGAGCAGTTCTTC. Amino acids: CASSYPGGSYNEQFF.

The rearrangement joins TRBV27 to TRBJ2-2, with D tentatively TRBD1 (5 bases). Germline CDR1 and CDR2: MNHEY and SMNVEV (reference sequence). This CDR3 contains 15 residues. The ends were cut back, 1 base at V and 0 bases at J, with 6 bases in the middle. The CDR3 protein is CASSLLGANTGELFF. CDR3 nucleotide sequence: TGTGCCAGCAGTTTATTAGGGGCGAACACCGGGGAGCTGTTTTTT.

The J gene is TRBJ1-1, the V gene TRBV6-6; 10 positions agree with TRBD1. The CDR3 is 15 amino acids. Germline CDR1 is MNHNY and CDR2 is SVGAGI (reference sequence). The ends lost 7 bases at V and 2 bases at J; junction bases unmatched: 7. The CDR3 here is CASNKVTGGNTEAFF. CDR3 nucleotides: TGTGCCAGCAATAAAGTGACAGGGGGCAACACTGAAGCTTTCTTT.

For the CDR3, the DNA is TGTGCCAGCAGCTTAGGGGGGGGGCCCTACGAGCAGTACTTC. This gives the protein CASSLGGGPYEQYF. The V and J genes are TRBV7-2 and TRBJ2-7, with D possibly TRBD2 on 7 matching bases. Trimming shortened V by 1 base and J by 2 bases, and 9 bases separated the two germline ends. This CDR3 contains 14 residues. CDR1 is SGHTA, CDR2 FQGNSA, per germline.

The chain joins TRBV14 to TRBJ1-3; D possibly corresponds to TRBD1 (5 bases). The CDR3 consists of 13 residues. The V gene lost 5 bases and the J gene lost 6 bases, with 11 bases spanning the gap. Germline assignment: CDR1 SGHDN and CDR2 FVKESK. DNA for the CDR3: TGTGCCAGCAGCAGCGGGACCACAAACACCATATATTTT. It encodes CASSSGTTNTIYF.

For this clone: Distinct nucleotide sequences in the sample also encode this CDR3. V and J are TRBV27 and TRBJ2-7; the D gene is possibly TRBD2 (7 bases). V lost 6 bases and J lost 0, with 18 bases in between. The germline V gene encodes CDR1 MNHEY and CDR2 SMNVEV (reference sequence). This CDR3 is built from 16 residues. The CDR3 is CASRQQTGGASYEQYF. The DNA for the CDR3 is TGTGCCAGCAGGCAGCAGACGGGGGGCGCCTCCTACGAGCAGTACTTC.